This is a list of T cell receptor beta chains from one sample in a study of cytomegalovirus exposure and HLA in healthy donors. Clones were read by immunoSEQ multiplex PCR, and TCRdb kept only the in-frame ones, dropping some. The sample has 35,000 or so clones, about four fifths seen once. The sample taken for sequencing was PBMCs. The receptor set was obtained from a woman aged 40-49 years in good health and CMV-seronegative. Both conserved end residues are part of each CDR3. The D gene is left open where the match is weak. Size is omitted from some rows. Given values are once, few, many or a class for expanded clones.

TRBV5-4	TRBJ1-1	NA	TRBD1	TGTGCCAGCACCAAAACAGGGGTTAACACTGAAGCTTTCTTT	CASTKTGVNTEAFF
TRBV4-1	TRBJ1-2	NA	NA	TGCGCCAGCAGCCAAGATCCGCAGGGGCAGGGCTACACCTTC	CASSQDPQGQGYTF
TRBV7-7	TRBJ2-1	once	NA	TGTGCTAGCAGCTCCATGGAAGCGAATGAGCAGTTCTTC	CASSSMEANEQFF
TRBV11-2	TRBJ1-6	NA	TRBD1	TGTGCCAGCAGCTTAGAACAGGGGAATTCACCCCTCCACTTT	CASSLEQGNSPLHF
TRBV4-3	TRBJ2-2	NA	NA	TGCGCCAGCAGCCAAGGCAAAGGGGTCGGGGAGCTGTTTTTT	CASSQGKGVGELFF
TRBV19	TRBJ1-5	NA	NA	TGTGCCAGTAGTATGGGCCAGGGAGGACAGCCCCAGCATTTT	CASSMGQGGQPQHF
TRBV7-2	TRBJ1-5	NA	NA	TGTGCCAGCCAACAGGGAAGCAATCAGCCCCAGCATTTT	CASQQGSNQPQHF
TRBV7-9	TRBJ1-1	once	TRBD1	TGTGCCAGCAGCCCTTGGGACAGCGAAGCTTTCTTT	CASSPWDSEAFF
TRBV7-2	TRBJ2-4	NA	NA	TGTGCCAGCAGCTTAGCGCGCGGGGGCTCCTTAAAAAACATTCAGTACTTC	CASSLARGGSLKNIQYF
TRBV6-4	TRBJ2-1	NA	TRBD2	TGTGCCAGCAGTGTCCGGGGGGGGCCGGATGAGCAGTTCTTC	CASSVRGGPDEQFF
TRBV4-1	TRBJ2-1	NA	TRBD2	TGCGCCAGCAGCCAAGAGGGGGGGTTTTACAATGAGCAGTTCTTC	CASSQEGGFYNEQFF
TRBV28	TRBJ2-6	NA	NA	TGTGCCACCTCTAATCCAACTGGGGCCAACGTCCTGACTTTC	CATSNPTGANVLTF
TRBV27	TRBJ2-4	NA	NA	TGTGCCAGCAGATCCGGTGTTGCCAAAAACATTCAGTACTTC	CASRSGVAKNIQYF
TRBV7-2	TRBJ2-1	NA	NA	TGTGCCAGCAGCTTAAGTGGGCCGAATGAGCAGTTCTTC	CASSLSGPNEQFF
TRBV4-3	TRBJ1-1	few	TRBD1	TGCGCCAGCAGCCAATCGGACAGGGGGCTGACTGAAGCTTTCTTT	CASSQSDRGLTEAFF
TRBV29-1	TRBJ1-3	NA	NA	TGCAGCGTTCTCTCTGGAAACACCATATATTTT	CSVLSGNTIYF
TRBV7-2	TRBJ2-7	NA	TRBD1	TGTGCCAGCAGGGGGACAGGGGGTATAACCTACGAGCAGTACTTC	CASRGTGGITYEQYF
TRBV5-6	TRBJ2-5	NA	TRBD1	TGTGCCAGCAGCTCTTACCGACAGGGGGTAGAGACCCAGTACTTC	CASSSYRQGVETQYF
TRBV27	TRBJ1-6	few	TRBD1	TGTGCCAGCAGTTTAAGGTCGGGGACAGGGGCCATCTCCTATAATTCACCCCTCCACTTT	CASSLRSGTGAISYNSPLHF
TRBV4-1	TRBJ2-1	NA	NA	TGCGCCAGCGAAAGGGGGAATGAGCAGTTCTTC	CASERGNEQFF
TRBV28	TRBJ1-6	NA	NA	TGTGCCAGCAGTTTAATCGGGAATTCCCCCCTCCACTTT	CASSLIGNSPLHF
TRBV28	TRBJ1-6	NA	TRBD1	TGTGCCAGCAGTTTGGACAGGTCTTATAATTCACCCCTCCACTTT	CASSLDRSYNSPLHF
TRBV7-8	TRBJ1-2	NA	NA	TGTGCCAGCAGCTTAGATTCGGGGGGAGAGGGCTATGGCTACACCTTC	CASSLDSGGEGYGYTF
TRBV4-1	TRBJ2-5	NA	TRBD2	TGCGCCAGCAGCCCCATGACTAGCGGGGAGACCCAGTACTTC	CASSPMTSGETQYF
TRBV18	TRBJ2-3	NA	NA	TGTGCCAGCTCACCCTACACAGATACGCAGTATTTT	CASSPYTDTQYF
TRBV6-5	TRBJ1-2	NA	NA	TGTGCCAGCAGTTACTCCCCGCCGGGTACCTATGGCTACACCTTC	CASSYSPPGTYGYTF
TRBV6-1	TRBJ2-5	NA	TRBD2	TGTGCCAGCAGTGAATATTGGGAGCTAGCGGGGGAGACCCAGTACTTC	CASSEYWELAGETQYF
TRBV2	TRBJ2-7	NA	NA	TGTGCCAGCAGTGAAGCGCTAGGTGTATCCTACGAGCAGTACTTC	CASSEALGVSYEQYF
TRBV2	TRBJ1-4	NA	TRBD1	TGTGCCAGCGGCGACAGGGACCAACGGTTC	CASGDRDQRF
TRBV27	TRBJ1-2	NA	NA	TGTGCCAGCTTCCCTTTCAGGGTAAACTATGGCTACACCTTC	CASFPFRVNYGYTF
TRBV7-9	TRBJ2-7	NA	TRBD1	TGTGCCAGCAGCTCGACAGGGATTAGCTACGAGCAGTACTTC	CASSSTGISYEQYF
TRBV19	TRBJ1-5	NA	NA	TGTGCCAGTAGAAATGGGTGGGGGCTCGGCAATCAGCCCCAGCATTTT	CASRNGWGLGNQPQHF
TRBV21-1	TRBJ2-1	few	NA	TGTGCCAGCACCAAAGCGGCTTTTGAGGACAGGGGCAATGAGCAGTTCTTC	CASTKAAFEDRGNEQFF
TRBV5-1	TRBJ1-6	NA	TRBD1	TGCGCCAGCAGCCCCGGGACAGGGGCGCGTACACCCCTCCACTTT	CASSPGTGARTPLHF
TRBV7-2	TRBJ1-2	few	TRBD1	TGTGCCAGCAGCTCAAGACAGGGTGGTGGCTACACCTTC	CASSSRQGGGYTF
TRBV10-3	TRBJ2-1	NA	TRBD1	TGTGCCATCGGGACAGGGGGAGAATGGGGCAGCTCCTACAATGAGCAGTTCTTC	CAIGTGGEWGSSYNEQFF
TRBV7-8	TRBJ1-2	NA	TRBD1	TGTGCCAGCAGCTTAGATGGACAGGGGAGACCTAACTATGGCTACACCTTC	CASSLDGQGRPNYGYTF
TRBV27	TRBJ1-2	NA	TRBD1	TGTGCCACTCGAGGCGGGGGACAGGGGGCCCGTGGCTACACCTTC	CATRGGGQGARGYTF
TRBV5-1	TRBJ1-1	few	NA	TGCGCCAGCAGCCCGGACAGCATGAACACTGAAGCTTTCTTT	CASSPDSMNTEAFF
TRBV27	TRBJ1-6	medium-sized	TRBD1	TGTGCCAGCAGGACAGGGAATTCACCCCTCCACTTT	CASRTGNSPLHF
TRBV9	TRBJ2-5	NA	TRBD2	TGTGCCAGCAGCGTAGACCTAGCGGGGCGCCAAGAGACCCAGTACTTC	CASSVDLAGRQETQYF
TRBV10-2	TRBJ1-1	NA	NA	TGCGCCAGCAGTGAGTCTGGATTAGGGGGCACTGAAGCTTTCTTT	CASSESGLGGTEAFF
TRBV4-3	TRBJ1-6	NA	NA	TGCGCCAGCAGCTCGACAGCTCAGGGATATAATTCACCCCTCCACTTT	CASSSTAQGYNSPLHF
TRBV11-2	TRBJ1-5	NA	NA	TGTGCCAGCAGCTTCGCAGGTGGCCAGCCCCAGCATTTT	CASSFAGGQPQHF